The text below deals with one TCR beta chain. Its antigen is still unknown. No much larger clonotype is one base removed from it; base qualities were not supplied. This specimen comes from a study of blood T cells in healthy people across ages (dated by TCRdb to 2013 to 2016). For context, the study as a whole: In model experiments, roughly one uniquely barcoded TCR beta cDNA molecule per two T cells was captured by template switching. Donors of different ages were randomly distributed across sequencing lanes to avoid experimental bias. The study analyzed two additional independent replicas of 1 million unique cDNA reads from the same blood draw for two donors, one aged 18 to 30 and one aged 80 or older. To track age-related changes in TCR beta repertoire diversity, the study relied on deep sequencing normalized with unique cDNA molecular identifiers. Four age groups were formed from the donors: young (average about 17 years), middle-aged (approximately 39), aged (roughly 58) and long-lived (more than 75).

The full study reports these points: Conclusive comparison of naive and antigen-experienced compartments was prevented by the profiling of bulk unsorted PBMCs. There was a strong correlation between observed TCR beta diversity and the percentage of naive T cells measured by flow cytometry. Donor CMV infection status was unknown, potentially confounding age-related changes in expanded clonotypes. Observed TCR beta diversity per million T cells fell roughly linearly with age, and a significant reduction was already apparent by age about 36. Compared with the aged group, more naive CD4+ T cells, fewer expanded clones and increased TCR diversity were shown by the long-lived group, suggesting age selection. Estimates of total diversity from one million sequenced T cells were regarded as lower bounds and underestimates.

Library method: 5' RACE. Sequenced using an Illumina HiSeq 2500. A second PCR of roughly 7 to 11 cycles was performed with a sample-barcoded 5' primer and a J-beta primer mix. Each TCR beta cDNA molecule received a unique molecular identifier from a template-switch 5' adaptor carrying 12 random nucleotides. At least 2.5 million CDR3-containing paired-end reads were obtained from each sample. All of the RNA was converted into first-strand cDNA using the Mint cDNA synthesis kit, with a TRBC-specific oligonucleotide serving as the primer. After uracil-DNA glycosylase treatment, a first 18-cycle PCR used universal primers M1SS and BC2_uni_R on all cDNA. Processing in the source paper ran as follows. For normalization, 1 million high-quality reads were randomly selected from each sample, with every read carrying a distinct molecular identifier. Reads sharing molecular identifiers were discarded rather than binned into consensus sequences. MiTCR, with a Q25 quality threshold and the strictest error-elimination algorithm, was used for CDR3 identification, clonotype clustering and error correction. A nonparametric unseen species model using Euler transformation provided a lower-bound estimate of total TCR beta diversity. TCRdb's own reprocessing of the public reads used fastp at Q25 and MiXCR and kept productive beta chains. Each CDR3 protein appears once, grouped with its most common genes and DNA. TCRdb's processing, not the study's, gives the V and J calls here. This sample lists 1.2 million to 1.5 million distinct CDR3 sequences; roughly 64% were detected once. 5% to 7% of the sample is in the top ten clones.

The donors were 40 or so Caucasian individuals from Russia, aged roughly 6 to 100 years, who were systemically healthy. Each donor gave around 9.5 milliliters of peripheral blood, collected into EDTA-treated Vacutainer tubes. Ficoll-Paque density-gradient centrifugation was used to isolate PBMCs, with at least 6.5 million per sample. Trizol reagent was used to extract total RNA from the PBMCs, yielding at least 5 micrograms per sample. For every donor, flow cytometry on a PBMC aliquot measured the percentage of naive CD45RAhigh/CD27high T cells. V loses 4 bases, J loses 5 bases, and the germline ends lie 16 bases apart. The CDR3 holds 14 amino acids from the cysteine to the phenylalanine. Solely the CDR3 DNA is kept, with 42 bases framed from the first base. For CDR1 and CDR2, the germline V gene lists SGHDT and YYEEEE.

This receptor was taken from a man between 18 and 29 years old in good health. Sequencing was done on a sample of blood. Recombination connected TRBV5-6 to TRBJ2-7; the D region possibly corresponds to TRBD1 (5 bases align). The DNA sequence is TGTGCCAGCAGCCTCCCTCCAGGGAAAAACGAGCAGTACTTC. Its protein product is CASSLPPGKNEQYF.